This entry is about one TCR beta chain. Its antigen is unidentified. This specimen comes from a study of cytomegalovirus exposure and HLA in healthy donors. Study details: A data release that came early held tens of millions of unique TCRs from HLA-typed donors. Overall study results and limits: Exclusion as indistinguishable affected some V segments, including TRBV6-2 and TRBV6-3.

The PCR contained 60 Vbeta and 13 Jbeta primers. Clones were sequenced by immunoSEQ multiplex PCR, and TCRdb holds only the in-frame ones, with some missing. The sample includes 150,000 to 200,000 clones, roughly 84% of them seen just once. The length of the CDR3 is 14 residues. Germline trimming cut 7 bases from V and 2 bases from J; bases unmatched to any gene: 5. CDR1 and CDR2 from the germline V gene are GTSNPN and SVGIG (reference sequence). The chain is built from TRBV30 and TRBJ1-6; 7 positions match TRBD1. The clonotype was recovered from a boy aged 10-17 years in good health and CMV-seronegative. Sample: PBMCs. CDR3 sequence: CALSTGTYNSPLHF. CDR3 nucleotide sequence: TGTGCCTTGTCGACAGGGACCTATAATTCACCCCTCCACTTT.